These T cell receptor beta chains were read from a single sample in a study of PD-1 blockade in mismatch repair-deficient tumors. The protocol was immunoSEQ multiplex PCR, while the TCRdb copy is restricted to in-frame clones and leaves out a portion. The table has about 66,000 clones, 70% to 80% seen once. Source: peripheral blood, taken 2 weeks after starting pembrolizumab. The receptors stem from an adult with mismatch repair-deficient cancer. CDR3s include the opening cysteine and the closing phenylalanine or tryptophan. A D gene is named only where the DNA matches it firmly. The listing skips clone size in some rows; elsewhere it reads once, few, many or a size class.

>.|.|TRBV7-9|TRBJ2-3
CASSLEGGAALTDTQYF
TGTGCCAGCAGCTTAGAGGGCGGGGCAGCCCTCACAGATACGCAGTATTTT
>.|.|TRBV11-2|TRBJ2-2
CASSLGPRQGSTGELFF
TGTGCCAGCAGCTTAGGGCCCCGTCAGGGGAGCACCGGGGAGCTGTTTTTT
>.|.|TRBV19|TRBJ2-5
CASKALGGETQYF
TGTGCCAGTAAGGCATTAGGGGGAGAGACCCAGTACTTC
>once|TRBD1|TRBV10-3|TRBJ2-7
CAIRKQGARSGEQYF
TGTGCCATCAGGAAACAGGGGGCGCGGTCCGGCGAGCAGTACTTC
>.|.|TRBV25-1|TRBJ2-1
CASSAPVAADNEQFF
TGTGCCAGCAGTGCCCCCGTCGCAGCGGACAATGAGCAGTTCTTC
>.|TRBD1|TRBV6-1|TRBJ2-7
CASSEAGTGGYEQYF
TGTGCCAGCAGTGAAGCCGGGACAGGGGGCTACGAGCAGTACTTC
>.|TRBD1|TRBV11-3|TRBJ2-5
CASSSQQGEVTQYF
TGTGCCAGCAGCTCCCAACAGGGGGAAGTAACCCAGTACTTC
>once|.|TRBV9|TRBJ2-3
CASSVGGHTDTQYF
TGTGCCAGCAGCGTAGGGGGGCACACAGATACGCAGTATTTT
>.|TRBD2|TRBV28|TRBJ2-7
CASSWSGGWYF
TGTGCCAGCAGTTGGAGCGGGGGGTGGTACTTC
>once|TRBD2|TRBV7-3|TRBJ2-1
CASSLDPGLAGGPLGENEQFF
TGTGCCAGCAGCCTTGATCCCGGACTAGCGGGAGGGCCTTTGGGTGAAAACGAGCAGTTCTTC
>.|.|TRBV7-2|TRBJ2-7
CASSLGGTHSYEQYF
TGTGCCAGCAGCTTAGGGGGGACCCACTCCTACGAGCAGTACTTC
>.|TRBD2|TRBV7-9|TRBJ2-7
CASSLGGGTIEQYF
TGTGCCAGCAGCCTCGGCGGGGGGACGATCGAGCAGTACTTC
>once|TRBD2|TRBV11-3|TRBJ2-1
CASSLVTSGPFYNEQFF
TGTGCCAGCAGCCTAGTTACTAGCGGCCCATTCTACAATGAGCAGTTCTTC
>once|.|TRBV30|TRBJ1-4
CAWTSGANEKLFF
TGTGCCTGGACCTCTGGGGCCAATGAAAAACTGTTTTTT
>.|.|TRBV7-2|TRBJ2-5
CASSLAGPEETQYF
TGTGCCAGCAGCTTAGCGGGCCCGGAAGAGACCCAGTACTTC
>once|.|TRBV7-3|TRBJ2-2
CASSLDGRGTGELFF
TGTGCCAGCAGCTTGGACGGCCGGGGCACCGGGGAGCTGTTTTTT
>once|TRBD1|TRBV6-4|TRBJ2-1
CASSDTDRAPYNEQFF
TGTGCCAGCAGTGACACGGACAGGGCTCCCTACAATGAGCAGTTCTTC
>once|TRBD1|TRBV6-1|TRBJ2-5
CASSDFPGQVGGETQYF
TGTGCCAGCAGTGATTTTCCGGGACAGGTCGGAGGAGAGACCCAGTACTTC
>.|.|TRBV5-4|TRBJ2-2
CASSAELNTGELFF
TGTGCCAGCAGTGCAGAATTAAACACCGGGGAGCTGTTTTTT
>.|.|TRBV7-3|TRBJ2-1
CASSLTRNNEQFF
TGTGCCAGCAGCTTAACCCGGAACAATGAGCAGTTCTTC
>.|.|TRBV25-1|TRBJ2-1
CASSDSGSGYNEQFF
TGTGCCAGCAGTGATAGCGGCTCTGGGTACAATGAGCAGTTCTTC
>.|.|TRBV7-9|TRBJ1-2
CASSLAEGPGYGYTF
TGTGCCAGCAGCTTAGCGGAGGGACCAGGCTATGGCTACACCTTC
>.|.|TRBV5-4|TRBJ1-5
CASSLQGTNQPQHF
TGTGCCAGCAGCTTGCAGGGCACCAATCAGCCCCAGCATTTT
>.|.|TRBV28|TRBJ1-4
CASSLSVPQTNEKLFF
TGTGCCAGCAGTTTGAGCGTACCGCAAACTAATGAAAAACTGTTTTTT
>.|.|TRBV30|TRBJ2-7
CAWSGGVGEQYF
TGTGCCTGGAGTGGGGGGGTCGGCGAGCAGTACTTC
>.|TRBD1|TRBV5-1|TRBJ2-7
CASSKGTGTSEQYF
TGCGCCAGCAGCAAAGGGACAGGGACCTCCGAGCAGTACTTC
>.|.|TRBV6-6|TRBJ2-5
CASSRPRETQYF
TGTGCCAGCAGTAGGCCCCGAGAGACCCAGTACTTC
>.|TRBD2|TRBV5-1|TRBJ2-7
CASSSTGTISYEQYF
TGCGCCAGCAGCTCCACCGGGACTATTTCCTACGAGCAGTACTTC
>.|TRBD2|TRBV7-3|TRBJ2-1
CASSSPGLAGGNEQFF
TGTGCCAGCAGCTCCCCGGGACTAGCGGGAGGTAATGAGCAGTTCTTC
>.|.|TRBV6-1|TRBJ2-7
CASRVADSYYEQYF
TGTGCCAGCAGGGTTGCGGACAGCTACTACGAGCAGTACTTC
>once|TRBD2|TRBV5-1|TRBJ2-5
CASSLLASGQETQYF
TGCGCCAGCAGCTTGCTCGCTAGCGGACAAGAGACCCAGTACTTC
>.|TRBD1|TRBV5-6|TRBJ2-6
CASSRGGKGANVLTF
TGTGCCAGCAGCCGAGGGGGCAAAGGGGCCAACGTCCTGACTTTC
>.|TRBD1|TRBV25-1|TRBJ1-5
CASTDRGNQPQHF
TGTGCCAGCACGGACAGGGGCAATCAGCCCCAGCATTTT
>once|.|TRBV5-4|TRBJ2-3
CASSLGTLQDTQYF
TGTGCCAGCAGCTTGGGGACTCTTCAAGATACGCAGTATTTT
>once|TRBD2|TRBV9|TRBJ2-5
CASSVAERGETQYF
TGTGCCAGCAGCGTAGCGGAGCGGGGCGAGACCCAGTACTTC
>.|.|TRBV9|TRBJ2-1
CASSVASATRNNEQFF
TGTGCCAGCAGCGTAGCTTCCGCCACCAGAAACAATGAGCAGTTCTTC
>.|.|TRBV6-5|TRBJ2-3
CASSRATGRVNTQYF
TGTGCCAGCAGCCGGGCCACCGGACGGGTCAATACGCAGTATTTT
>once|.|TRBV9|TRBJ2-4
CASSVDDGVVQNIQYF
TGTGCCAGCAGCGTAGATGACGGCGTAGTCCAAAACATTCAGTACTTC
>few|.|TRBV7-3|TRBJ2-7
CASSALGGGEQYF
TGTGCCAGCAGCGCCCTAGGGGGAGGAGAGCAGTACTTC
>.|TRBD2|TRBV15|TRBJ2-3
CATSSLSAGGTDTQYF
TGTGCCACCAGCAGTTTGTCAGCGGGGGGCACAGATACGCAGTATTTT
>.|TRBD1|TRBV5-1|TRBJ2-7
CASRPTGDTYEQYF
TGCGCCAGCAGGCCCACAGGGGACACCTACGAGCAGTACTTC
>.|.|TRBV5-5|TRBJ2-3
CASSLRGASPDTQYF
TGTGCCAGCAGCTTGCGGGGGGCTTCGCCAGATACGCAGTATTTT
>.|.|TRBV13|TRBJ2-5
CASSEGGWAHQETQYF
TGTGCCAGCAGCGAAGGCGGGTGGGCACACCAAGAGACCCAGTACTTC
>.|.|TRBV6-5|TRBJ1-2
CASRKTGNYGYTF
TGTGCCAGCAGGAAAACTGGTAACTATGGCTACACCTTC
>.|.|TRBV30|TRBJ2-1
CAWTPVGRVSYNEQFF
TGTGCCTGGACCCCGGTGGGTAGAGTCTCCTACAATGAGCAGTTCTTC
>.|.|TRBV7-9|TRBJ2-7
CASSFGGRWSYEQYF
TGTGCCAGCAGCTTCGGGGGAAGGTGGTCCTACGAGCAGTACTTC
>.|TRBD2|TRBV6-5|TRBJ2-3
CASSSLAGDVDTQYF
TGTGCCAGCAGTTCACTAGCGGGAGACGTGGATACGCAGTATTTT
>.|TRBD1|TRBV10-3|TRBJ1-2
CAVSRDRNLNYGYTF
TGTGCCGTTAGCCGGGACAGAAACCTTAACTATGGCTACACCTTC
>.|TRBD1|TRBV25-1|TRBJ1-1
CASRQGAGTEAFF
TGTGCCAGCAGACAGGGGGCAGGCACTGAAGCTTTCTTT
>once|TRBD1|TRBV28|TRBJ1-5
CASSSTGSNQPQHF
TGTGCCAGCAGTTCGACAGGGAGCAATCAGCCCCAGCATTTT
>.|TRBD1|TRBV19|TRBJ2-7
CASSIVRGPYEQYF
TGTGCCAGTAGTATAGTCAGGGGGCCCTACGAGCAGTACTTC
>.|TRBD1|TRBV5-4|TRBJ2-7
CASSGGQGPSYEQYF
TGTGCCAGCAGCGGGGGACAGGGACCCTCCTACGAGCAGTACTTC
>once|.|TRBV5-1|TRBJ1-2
CASSLEARDGYTF
TGCGCCAGCAGCTTGGAGGCTAGAGATGGCTACACCTTC
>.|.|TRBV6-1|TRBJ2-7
CAISDPKDSYEQYF
TGTGCCATCAGTGACCCTAAAGACTCCTACGAGCAGTACTTC
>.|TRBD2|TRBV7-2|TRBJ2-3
CASSLAIAGGSLDTQYF
TGTGCCAGCAGCTTAGCTATAGCGGGAGGGTCTTTGGATACGCAGTATTTT
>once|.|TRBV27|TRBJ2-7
CASSFSVGGREQYF
TGTGCCAGCAGTTTCTCCGTTGGGGGGCGCGAGCAGTACTTC
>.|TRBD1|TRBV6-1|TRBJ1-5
CASSEASWTGGYSNQPQHF
TGTGCCAGCAGTGAAGCGTCCTGGACAGGGGGTTATAGCAATCAGCCCCAGCATTTT
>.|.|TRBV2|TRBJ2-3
CASSELGGGTDTQYF
TGTGCCAGCAGTGAGTTGGGCGGAGGCACAGATACGCAGTATTTT
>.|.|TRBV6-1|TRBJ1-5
CASEKNSNQPQHF
TGTGCCAGCGAGAAAAATAGCAATCAGCCCCAGCATTTT
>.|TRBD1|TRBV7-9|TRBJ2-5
CASSFSGGGRDRQETQYF
TGTGCCAGCAGCTTTTCCGGTGGCGGTAGGGACAGACAAGAGACCCAGTACTTC